The T cell receptor beta chain under discussion was sequenced for a study of a mutant IDH1 vaccine in newly diagnosed glioma. About the research overall: Males made up about 60% and females about 40% of treated patients, whose mean age was roughly 40 years.

The time point was: week 11, during vaccination. With topical imiquimod, each dose of the vaccine consisted of 300 ug of mutant IDH1 20-mer peptide. Germline CDR1 SGHRS, CDR2 YFSETQ. The CDR3 has 14 residues. V lost 0 bases and J lost 3, with 7 bases in between. The table came from immunoSEQ multiplex PCR; TCRdb's copy has only in-frame clones and leaves some out. This sample carries roughly 57,000 clones, 75% to 90% of them seen once, and the ten largest clones take 1.5% to 2.5%. About this clone itself: Its cognate antigen is unknown.

This sequence originates from a man aged 40-50 years with glioma. This sequence joins TRBV5-1 and TRBJ2-1; TRBD2 is a possible D gene (6 bases). The sample in question was PBMCs, obtained from a glioma patient whose treatment included an IDH1 peptide vaccine. CDR3 in DNA: TGCGCCAGCAGCTTGGAGCGGGTCTACAATGAGCAGTTCTTC. This encodes CASSLERVYNEQFF. Variable domain in full (rest from reference TRBV5-1 and TRBJ2-1): KAGVTQTPRYLIKTRGQQVTLSCSPISGHRSVSWYQQTPGQGLQFLFEYFSETQRNKGNFPGRFSGRQFSNSRSEMNVSTLELGDSALYLCASSLERVYNEQFFGPGTRLTVL.